The text below deals with one TCR beta chain. After removal of 3 bases from V and 10 bases from J, the junction contained 8 bases not matched to a gene. The CDR3 length is 13 residues. Germline V gene lookup returns CDR1 DFQATT and CDR2 SNEGSKA (reference sequence). In the original workflow: For nucleated cells, counts were estimated from reference gene primer amplification. Assay used: immunoSEQ multiplex PCR; TCRdb lists only in-frame clones, some missing. That table supplies the V and J calls and clone size; D and trimming were determined from the DNA. The sample lists about 150,000 clones; 70% to 85% were seen once. The sample originates from a study of blood T cell repertoires in COVID-19. Study-wide background: Whether acute or convalescent, the COVID-19 samples came from the United States, Italy and Spain. Sample material is recorded as cDNA or gDNA derived from T cells, B-cell-depleted T cells, or PBMCs.

The clonotype was recovered from a woman aged 55-70 years with acute or convalescent COVID-19. J is TRBJ1-4 and V is TRBV20-1; 7 bases map to TRBD1. Specimen: peripheral blood. CDR3 residues: CSASTEGAAKLFF. In DNA, the CDR3 is TGCAGTGCTAGTACAGAGGGGGCGGCAAAACTGTTTTTT.